This entry lists 14 T cell receptor beta chains sequenced from one sample in a study of T cells after yellow fever vaccination. Each CDR3 protein is one row after TCRdb ran MiXCR on the 5' RACE reads. The profile covers about 13,000 distinct CDR3 sequences, with roughly 4.9% appearing a single time and around 50% taken by the ten largest. The sequences come from PBMCs, either bulk or a sorted T-cell subset (CD4+, CD8+, memory, or dextramer-sorted; not recorded which), collected 45 days after the yellow fever booster vaccination. These receptors all stem from a man aged 30-40 years who received the YFV17D yellow fever vaccine.

This clonotype has ten or more counts. V and J are TRBV6-5 and TRBJ2-5; TRBD1 might be the D (7 bases). This CDR3 spans 15 amino acids. Germline V gene data show CDR1 as MNHEY and CDR2 as SVGAGI. The V end lost 2 bases, the J end lost 2 bases, and 12 bases lay between the germline ends. In DNA form, the CDR3 reads TGTGCCAGCAGTTACGCGGGGACAGAACAAGAGACCCAGTACTTC. Translated, it gives CASSYAGTEQETQYF.

This clonotype was seen ten or more times. The rearrangement uses TRBV4-2 and TRBJ2-7, with D tentatively TRBD2 (5 bases). The ends were cut back, 4 bases at V and 2 bases at J, with 9 bases in the middle. The CDR3 is 13 amino acids. The V gene's germline CDR1 is LGHNA and CDR2 YNFKEQ. The CDR3 loop is CASSLWTAYEQYF. The CDR3 DNA follows: TGTGCCAGCAGCCTTTGGACTGCCTACGAGCAGTACTTC.

This clonotype was recorded at least ten times. V is TRBV20-1 and J is TRBJ1-1; 7 bases match TRBD1. Germline V gene sequence: CDR1 DFQATT, CDR2 SNEGSKA (reference sequence). This CDR3 spans 17 amino acids. Trimming removed 0 bases from V and 4 bases from J; junction bases left unmatched: 14. CDR3 sequence (DNA): TGCAGTGCTAGAGATCGACAGGGAATGTTTTTGGGCACTGAAGCTTTCTTT. Protein sequence: CSARDRQGMFLGTEAFF.

This clonotype has at least ten counts. This sequence joins TRBV7-2 and TRBJ2-7; D perhaps matches TRBD1 (5 bases). Germline lookup yields CDR1 SGHTA and CDR2 FQGNSA. V shed 1 base and J shed 5 bases, with 6 bases lying between them. The CDR3 runs 12 residues. CDR3 coding DNA: TGTGCCAGCAGCTTAGAAGGGGACGAGCAGTACTTC. It is translated as CASSLEGDEQYF.

This clonotype has ten or more counts. The V gene is TRBV18, the J gene TRBJ2-3; D gene uncertain. CDR3 length: 15 residues. V shed 3 bases and J shed 1 base, with 11 bases lying between them. Germline V lookup: CDR1 KGHSH, CDR2 LQKENI. The CDR3 spells CASSPAWGRTDTQYF. CDR3 DNA: TGTGCCAGCTCACCCGCGTGGGGTCGCACAGATACGCAGTATTTT.

In its sample, this clonotype was seen many times. This chain connects TRBV29-1 to TRBJ2-5; unclear D gene. Deletions cut 3 bases from V and 4 bases from J, with 21 bases between. The germline CDR1 and CDR2 sequences are SQVTM and ANQGSEA. This CDR3 is built from 16 residues. The chain's CDR3 is CSVEFSSRHLGETQYF. The CDR3 DNA reads as TGCAGCGTTGAGTTTTCGAGCAGGCATCTGGGAGAGACCCAGTACTTC.

This clonotype was picked up many times. V is TRBV11-2 and J is TRBJ1-4; D might be TRBD1 (6 bases). CDR1 is SGHAT, CDR2 FQNNGV, per germline. With 5 bases removed from V and 10 bases from J, the gap between germline ends came to 17 bases. CDR3 length equals 14 residues. The CDR3 spells CASSEVRGAGKLFF. The CDR3 bases are TGTGCCAGCAGCGAGGTCAGGGGTGCTGGAAAACTGTTTTTT.

This clonotype was picked up many times. The chain uses TRBV29-1 and TRBJ2-1; a possible D gene is TRBD2 (5 bases). The CDR3 length is 11 residues. The germline V and J ends were trimmed by 7 bases and 7 bases, with 11 bases remaining between them. Germline V CDR1 and CDR2: SQVTM, ANQGSEA. CDR3 loop: CSGLRLNEQFF. In DNA, the CDR3 is TGCAGCGGACTACGATTAAATGAGCAGTTCTTC.

This clonotype showed up many times. This sequence joins TRBV6-2 or TRBV6-3 and TRBJ2-7; TRBD2 agrees at 10 bases. Germline assignment: CDR1 MNHEY and CDR2 SVGEGT. This CDR3 contains 18 residues. V gave up 2 bases and J gave up 0 bases; unmatched junction bases: 10. CDR3 residues: CASSYPERTSGPSYEQYF. DNA for the CDR3: TGTGCCAGCAGTTACCCTGAGAGGACTAGCGGTCCCTCCTACGAGCAGTACTTC.

In its sample, this clonotype was seen many times. The chain joins TRBV4-1 to TRBJ2-4, with D possibly being TRBD2 (5 bases). V was cut by 3 bases and J by 5 bases, with 5 bases left in between. In germline, CDR1 is MGHRA, CDR2 YSYEKL. This CDR3 contains 12 residues. CDR3 region: CASSHGENIQYF. In nucleotides, the CDR3 is TGCGCCAGCAGCCACGGGGAAAACATTCAGTACTTC.

This clonotype was observed many times. The chain employs TRBV7-2 and TRBJ2-2, with D uncertain. Deletions cut 4 bases from V and 0 bases from J, with 12 bases between. Germline assignment: CDR1 SGHTA and CDR2 FQGNSA. The CDR3 contains 16 residues. The CDR3 is CASSSRRVSNTGELFF. The CDR3 DNA is TGTGCCAGCAGCTCCAGACGGGTCTCGAACACCGGGGAGCTGTTTTTT.

This clonotype showed up just a few times. In DNA, the CDR3 is TGTGCCAGCAGCGCCCGCCCCGGGACTAGCGGGGCGGCCGAGTACTTC. Encoded protein: CASSARPGTSGAAEYF. The J gene is TRBJ2-5, the V gene TRBV5-5, with 13 bases lining up with TRBD2. V trimming: 4 bases; J trimming: 12 bases; junction bases outside the gene matches: 15. The CDR3 contains 16 residues. Germline values: CDR1 SGHKS, CDR2 YYEKEE (reference sequence).

This clonotype was counted many times. V and J are TRBV5-1 and TRBJ2-4; D is undetermined. Germline V gene data show CDR1 as SGHRS and CDR2 as YFSETQ. This CDR3 comprises 13 residues. V shed 0 bases and J shed 9 bases, with 10 bases lying between them. DNA of the CDR3: TGCGCCAGCAGCTTGGTGTCTGAAGCCATTCAGTACTTC. Its translation: CASSLVSEAIQYF.

This clonotype was found a few times. Germline and junction disagree at one end, which may indicate a read error. This sequence joins TRBV5-4 and TRBJ2-2, with D perhaps TRBD1 (7 bases). This CDR3 is built from 14 residues. Germline V gene lookup returns CDR1 SGHNT and CDR2 YYREEE (reference sequence). CDR3 sequence (DNA): TGTGCCAGGGGCCCAGGGGGGAACTCCGGGGAGCTGTTTTTT. This translates into CARGPGGNSGELFF.